This T cell receptor beta chain was documented in a study of shared clonotypes between healthy human individuals. Sequenced by immunoSEQ multiplex PCR; TCRdb stores in-frame clones only, minus some. The sample includes around 2.3 million clones, 90% to 96% of them seen just once. In the case of this clone: Its antigen is currently unknown.

Whole-study findings and limits: At large depth, rarefaction still showed sorted-subset sequencing to be incomplete.

The sample taken for sequencing was naive CD4+ T cells sorted from blood. As for subset: CD45RA+ positively selected. This TCR was recovered from a man aged 18-30 years in good health.

CDR3 nucleotide sequence: TGTGCCAGCAGCGGGAGGGGGGAGCAGTTCTTC. Amino acids: CASSGRGEQFF. The chain is built from TRBV28 and TRBJ2-1; 8 bases map to TRBD2. Germline values: CDR1 MDHEN, CDR2 SYDVKM. CDR3 length: 11 residues. J gave up 10 bases and V 6 bases, and 2 bases lay outside the gene matches.